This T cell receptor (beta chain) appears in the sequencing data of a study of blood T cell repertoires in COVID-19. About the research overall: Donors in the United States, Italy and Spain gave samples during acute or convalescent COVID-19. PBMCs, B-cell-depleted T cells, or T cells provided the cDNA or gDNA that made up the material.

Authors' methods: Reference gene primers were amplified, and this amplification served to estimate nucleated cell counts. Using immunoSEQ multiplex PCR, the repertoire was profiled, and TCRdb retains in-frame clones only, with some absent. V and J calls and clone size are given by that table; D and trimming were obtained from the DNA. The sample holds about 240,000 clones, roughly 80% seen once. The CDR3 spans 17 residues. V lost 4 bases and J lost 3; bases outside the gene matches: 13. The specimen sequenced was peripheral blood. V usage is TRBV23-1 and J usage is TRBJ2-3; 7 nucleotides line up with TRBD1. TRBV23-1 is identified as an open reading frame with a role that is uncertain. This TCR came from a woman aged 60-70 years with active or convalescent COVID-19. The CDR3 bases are TGCGCCAGCAGTCCGGGGTTGGTCCAGGGGGTAACAGATACGCAGTATTTT. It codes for CASSPGLVQGVTDTQYF.